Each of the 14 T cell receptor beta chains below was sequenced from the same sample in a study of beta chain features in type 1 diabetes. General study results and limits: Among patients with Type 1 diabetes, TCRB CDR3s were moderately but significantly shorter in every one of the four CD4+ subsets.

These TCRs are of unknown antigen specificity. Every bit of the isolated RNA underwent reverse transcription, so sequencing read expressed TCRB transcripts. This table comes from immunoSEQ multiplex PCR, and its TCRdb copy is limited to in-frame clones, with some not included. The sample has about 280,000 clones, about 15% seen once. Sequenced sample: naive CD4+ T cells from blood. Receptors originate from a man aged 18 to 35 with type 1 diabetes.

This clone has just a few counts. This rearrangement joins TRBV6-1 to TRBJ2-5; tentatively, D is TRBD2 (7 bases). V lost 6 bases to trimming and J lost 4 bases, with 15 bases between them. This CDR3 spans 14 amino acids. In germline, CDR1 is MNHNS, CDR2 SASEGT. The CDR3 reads CASREGGERETQYF. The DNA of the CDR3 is TGTGCCAGCAGGGAGGGGGGGGAACGAGAGACCCAGTACTTC.

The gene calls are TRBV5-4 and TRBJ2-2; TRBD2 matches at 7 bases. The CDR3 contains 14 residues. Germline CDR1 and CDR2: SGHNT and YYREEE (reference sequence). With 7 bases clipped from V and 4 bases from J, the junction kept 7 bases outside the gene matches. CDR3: CASAAGGVTGELFF. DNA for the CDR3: TGTGCCAGCGCCGCTGGGGGGGTCACCGGGGAGCTGTTTTTT.

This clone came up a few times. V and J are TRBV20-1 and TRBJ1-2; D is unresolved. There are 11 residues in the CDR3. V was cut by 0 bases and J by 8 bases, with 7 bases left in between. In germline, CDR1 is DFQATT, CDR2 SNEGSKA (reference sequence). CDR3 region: CSARDRRGYTF. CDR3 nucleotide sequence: TGCAGTGCTAGAGATCGGAGGGGCTACACCTTC.

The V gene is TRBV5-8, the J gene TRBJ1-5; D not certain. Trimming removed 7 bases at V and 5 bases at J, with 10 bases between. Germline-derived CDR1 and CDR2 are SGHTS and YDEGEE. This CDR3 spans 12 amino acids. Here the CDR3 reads CASRNFHQPQHF. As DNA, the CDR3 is TGTGCCAGCCGAAACTTTCATCAGCCCCAGCATTTT.

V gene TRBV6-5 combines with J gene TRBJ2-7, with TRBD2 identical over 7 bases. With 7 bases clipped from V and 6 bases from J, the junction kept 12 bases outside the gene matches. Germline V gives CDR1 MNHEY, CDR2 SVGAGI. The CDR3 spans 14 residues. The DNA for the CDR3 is TGTGCCAGCAAAACGAGCGGGGATCGGGGCGAGCAGTACTTC. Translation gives CASKTSGDRGEQYF.

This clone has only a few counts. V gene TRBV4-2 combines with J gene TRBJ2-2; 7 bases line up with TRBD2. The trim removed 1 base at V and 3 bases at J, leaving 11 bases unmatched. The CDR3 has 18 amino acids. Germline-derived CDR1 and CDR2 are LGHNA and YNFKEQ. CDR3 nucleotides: TGTGCCAGCAGCCAAGGTTCGGCTAGCGGACCTCACACCGGGGAGCTGTTTTTT. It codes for CASSQGSASGPHTGELFF.

The CDR3 loop is CASSRRVPNNSPLHF. As DNA, the CDR3 is TGTGCCAGCAGCCGCCGGGTCCCAAACAATTCACCCCTCCACTTT. The genes are TRBV7-2 and TRBJ1-6, with D hard to call. Germline lookup yields CDR1 SGHTA and CDR2 FQGNSA. This CDR3 is built from 15 residues. V was cut by 5 bases and J by 7 bases, with 15 bases left in between.

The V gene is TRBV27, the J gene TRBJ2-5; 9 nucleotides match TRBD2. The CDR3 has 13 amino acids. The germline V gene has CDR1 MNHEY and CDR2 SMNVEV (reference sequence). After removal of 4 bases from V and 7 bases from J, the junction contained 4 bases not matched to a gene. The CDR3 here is CASSSRGGGTQYF. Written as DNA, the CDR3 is TGTGCCAGCAGTTCCCGCGGGGGGGGGACCCAGTACTTC.

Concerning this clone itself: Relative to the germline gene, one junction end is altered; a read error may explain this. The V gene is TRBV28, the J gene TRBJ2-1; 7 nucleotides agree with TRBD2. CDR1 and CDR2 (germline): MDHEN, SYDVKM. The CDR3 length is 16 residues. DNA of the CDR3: TGTGCCAGCATCCCTCCCGCGGGAGTCTCCAACAATGAGCAGTTCTTC. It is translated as CASIPPAGVSNNEQFF.

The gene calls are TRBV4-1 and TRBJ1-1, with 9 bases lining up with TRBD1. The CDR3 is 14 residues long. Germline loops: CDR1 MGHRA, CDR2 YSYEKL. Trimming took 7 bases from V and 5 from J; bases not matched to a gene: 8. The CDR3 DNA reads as TGCGCCAGCATTAACCGGGACAGGGTAACTGAAGCTTTCTTT. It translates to CASINRDRVTEAFF.

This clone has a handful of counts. The CDR3 region is CASSPDRASSPLHF. CDR3 bases: TGTGCCAGCTCCCCGGACAGGGCGTCTTCACCCCTCCACTTT. V is TRBV18 and J is TRBJ1-6; TRBD1 aligns across 8 bases. J lost 9 bases, V lost 6 bases, and 7 bases had no gene match. This CDR3 has 14 residues. Looked up from germline, CDR1 is KGHSH and CDR2 is LQKENI.

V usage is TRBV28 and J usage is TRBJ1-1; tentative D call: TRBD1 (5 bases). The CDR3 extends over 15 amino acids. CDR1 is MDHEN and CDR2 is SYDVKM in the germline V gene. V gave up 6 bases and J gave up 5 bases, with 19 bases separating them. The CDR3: CASSTGGGKRTEAFF. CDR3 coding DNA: TGTGCCAGCAGCACCGGGGGAGGGAAGAGGACTGAAGCTTTCTTT. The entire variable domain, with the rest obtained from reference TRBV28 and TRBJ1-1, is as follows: DVKVTQSSRYLVKRTGEKVFLECVQDMDHENMFWYRQDPGLGLRLIYFSYDVKMKEKGDIPEGYSVSREKKERFSLILESASTNQTSMYLCASSTGGGKRTEAFFGQGTRLTVV.

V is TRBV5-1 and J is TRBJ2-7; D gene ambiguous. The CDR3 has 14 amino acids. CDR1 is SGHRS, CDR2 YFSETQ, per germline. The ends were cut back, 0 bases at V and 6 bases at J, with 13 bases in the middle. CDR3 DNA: TGCGCCAGCAGCTTGGGAATTAGACCAGGCGAGCAGTACTTC. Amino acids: CASSLGIRPGEQYF.

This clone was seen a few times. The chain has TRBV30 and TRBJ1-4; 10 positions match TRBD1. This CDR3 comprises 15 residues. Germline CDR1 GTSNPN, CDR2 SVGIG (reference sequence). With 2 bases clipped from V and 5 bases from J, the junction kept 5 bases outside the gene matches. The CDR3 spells CAWSTGQGSNEKLFF. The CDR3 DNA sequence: TGTGCCTGGAGTACGGGACAGGGGAGCAATGAAAAACTGTTTTTT.